This T cell receptor (beta chain) was observed in a study of vaccination and CD4 T cells after COVID-19. Whole-study results and caveats: There was no significant change from approximately 23 to 38 median reactive clonotypes.

The CDR3 runs 16 residues. The V gene's germline CDR1 is SEHNR and CDR2 FQNEAQ (reference sequence). The Oncomine TCR Beta short-read assay was what sequenced the DNA obtained from cultured CD4+ T cells. One entry per CDR3 protein results from TCRdb running MiXCR on the PCR reads. The table has fewer than 20,000 distinct CDR3 sequences, roughly 50% seen once; the top ten hold around a tenth. The treatment was: roughly nine-day PBMC culture with coronavirus spike peptide pools or control peptides (ViraFEST assay). Note on this clonotype: Its antigen remains unidentified. One end of the junction does not line up with germline, which may come from a read error.

The clonotype was recovered from a human donor who had recovered from COVID-19. The V call is TRBV7-9, the J call TRBJ2-1; 10 bases align to TRBD2. Sequencing was done on a sample of CD4+ T cells from blood, cultured in vitro. The CDR3 DNA is TGTGCCAGCAGCTTAGGTGCCGCGGGCTCTAGCGGGAGAACGGTTTTC. Its translation: CASSLGAAGSSGRTVF.